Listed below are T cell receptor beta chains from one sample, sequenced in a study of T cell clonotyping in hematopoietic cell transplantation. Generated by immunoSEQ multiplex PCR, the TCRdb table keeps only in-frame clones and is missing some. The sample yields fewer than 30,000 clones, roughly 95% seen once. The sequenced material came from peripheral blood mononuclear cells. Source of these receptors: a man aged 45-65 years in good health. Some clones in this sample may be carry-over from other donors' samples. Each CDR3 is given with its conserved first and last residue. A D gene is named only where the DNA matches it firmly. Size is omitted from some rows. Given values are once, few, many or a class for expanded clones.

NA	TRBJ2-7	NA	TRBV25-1	TGTGCCAGCAGTGAACTAGGCTCCTACGAGCAGTACTTC	CASSELGSYEQYF
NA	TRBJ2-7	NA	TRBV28	TGTGCCAGCAGTCCTCTGGAGACTAGGGTCACCGAGCAGTACTTC	CASSPLETRVTEQYF
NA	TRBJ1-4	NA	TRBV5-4	TGTGCCAGCGCCTCGAAGGGGGGGACTAATGAAAAACTGTTTTTT	CASASKGGTNEKLFF
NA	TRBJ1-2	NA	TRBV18	TGTGCCAGCTCACCAAGGACAGCTTCTGGCTACACCTTC	CASSPRTASGYTF
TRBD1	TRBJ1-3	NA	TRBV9	TGTGCCAGCAGCCCCTACGGACAGGTCGGCGCAGGAAACACCATATATTTT	CASSPYGQVGAGNTIYF
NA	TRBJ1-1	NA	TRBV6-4	TGTGCCAGCAGTCCTCCCCGGGAAGGGAACACTGAAGCTTTCTTT	CASSPPREGNTEAFF
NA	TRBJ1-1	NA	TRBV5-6	TGTGCCAGCAGCGATAGGGTCGGGGGGCGAAGAACTGAAGCTTTCTTT	CASSDRVGGRRTEAFF
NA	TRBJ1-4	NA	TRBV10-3	TGTGCCATCAGTCCGGCAACTAATGAAAAACTGTTTTTT	CAISPATNEKLFF
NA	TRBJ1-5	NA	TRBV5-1	TGCGCCAGCAGCCCCGACCCGGATCAGCCCCAGCATTTT	CASSPDPDQPQHF
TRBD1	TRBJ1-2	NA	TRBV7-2	TGTGCCAGCAGCCTACCCCAGGGGGCGTATTATGGCTACACCTTC	CASSLPQGAYYGYTF
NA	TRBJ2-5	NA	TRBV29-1	TGCGCGGGAGCTTTAGGGGGGGCGGGAGAGACCCAGTACTTC	CAGALGGAGETQYF
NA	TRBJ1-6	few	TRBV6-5	TGTGCCAGCAGCGACCATAGAAATAATTCACCCCTCCACTTT	CASSDHRNNSPLHF
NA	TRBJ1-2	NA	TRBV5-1	TGCGCCAGCAGCTTGGTATCCGGGTCTAACTATGGCTACACCTTC	CASSLVSGSNYGYTF
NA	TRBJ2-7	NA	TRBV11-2	TGTGCCAGCAGCTTAGGGGAGGGGGGGTCTTTTTCCTCCTACGAGCAGTACTTC	CASSLGEGGSFSSYEQYF
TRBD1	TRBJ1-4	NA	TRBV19	TGTGCCAGTAGTATACCCCAGGGGGGATTTGCGAAAAAACTGTTTTTT	CASSIPQGGFAKKLFF
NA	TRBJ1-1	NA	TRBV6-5	TGTGCCAGCAGACCCTTAGACAGGACGAGCACTGAAGCTTTCTTT	CASRPLDRTSTEAFF
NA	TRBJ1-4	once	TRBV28	TGTGCCAGCAGTTATTCCGGTAAGGAAAAACTGTTTTTT	CASSYSGKEKLFF
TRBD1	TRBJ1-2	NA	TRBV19	TGTGCCAGTAGCCCCGGACAGGGAAACTATGGCTACACCTTC	CASSPGQGNYGYTF
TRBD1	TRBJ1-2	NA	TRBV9	TGTGCCAGCAGCGCGGACAGGGGGCTGGGCTACACCTTC	CASSADRGLGYTF
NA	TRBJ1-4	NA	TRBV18	TGTGCCAGCTCATCCGACGGGACCTTTAATGAAAAACTGTTTTTT	CASSSDGTFNEKLFF
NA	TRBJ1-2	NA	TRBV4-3	TGCGCCAGCAGCCAGGGGGTTTTAACCTTC	CASSQGVLTF
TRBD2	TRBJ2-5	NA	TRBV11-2	TGTGCCAGCAGCTTAGTCCTCGCGGGGGGAAAGACCCAGTACTTC	CASSLVLAGGKTQYF
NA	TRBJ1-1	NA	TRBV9	TGTGCCAGCAGCGTAAGGTTGGAGGGGTGGACTGAAGCTTTCTTT	CASSVRLEGWTEAFF
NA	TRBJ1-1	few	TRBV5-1	TGCGCCAGCAGCTTGGGAAGGGAAAAGAACACTGAAGCTTTCTTT	CASSLGREKNTEAFF